These 5 T cell receptor beta chains were all obtained from the same sample, sequenced in a study of OX40 agonist ivuxolimab in advanced cancers. This table comes from immunoSEQ multiplex PCR, and its TCRdb copy is limited to in-frame clones, with some not included. The sample has about 55,000 clones, more than 75% seen once. The sequencing here drew on CD4+ or CD8+ T cells sorted from blood, taken in a trial of the OX40 agonist ivuxolimab. Source of these receptors: an adult with an advanced solid tumor such as melanoma, head and neck, liver or kidney cancer.

This clone was counted a single time. The chain employs TRBV9 and TRBJ1-4; D is ambiguous. This CDR3 region has 14 residues. V was cut by 7 bases and J by 5 bases, with 15 bases left in between. CDR1 and CDR2 from the germline V gene are SGDLS and YYNGEE. This CDR3 reads CASGSATLNEKLFF. CDR3 coding DNA: TGTGCCAGCGGATCGGCCACCCTCAATGAAAAACTGTTTTTT.

The V call is TRBV28, the J call TRBJ2-6; D is undetermined. V was trimmed by 3 bases and J by 1 base, leaving 7 bases between them. The CDR3 extends over 15 amino acids. Germline V gene lookup returns CDR1 MDHEN and CDR2 SYDVKM. The CDR3 loop is CASSFWVSGANVLTF. CDR3 sequence (DNA): TGTGCCAGCAGTTTTTGGGTTTCTGGGGCCAACGTCCTGACTTTC.

This clone has a single count. The V gene is TRBV5-6, the J gene TRBJ2-2, with no clear D. The CDR3 totals 13 residues. CDR1 and CDR2 (germline): SGHDT, YYEEEE. The ends were cut back, 0 bases at V and 3 bases at J, with 3 bases in the middle. In DNA, the CDR3 is TGTGCCAGCAGCTTGGATTACACCGGGGAGCTGTTTTTT. Protein: CASSLDYTGELFF.

The chain links TRBV9 to TRBJ1-2, with 8 nucleotides matching TRBD1. This CDR3 spans 14 amino acids. V lost 4 bases to trimming and J lost 6 bases; unmatched junction nucleotides: 8. Germline loops: CDR1 SGDLS, CDR2 YYNGEE. This CDR3 is CASSTGQGIDGYTF. CDR3 bases: TGTGCCAGCAGCACCGGACAGGGAATAGATGGCTACACCTTC.

This clone was seen once. CDR3 DNA: TGTGCCACCCTGGAAAAGGGGAGGACTGAAAAACTGTTTTTT. As protein: CATLEKGRTEKLFF. This rearrangement joins TRBV19 to TRBJ1-4; D perhaps matches TRBD1 (5 bases). This CDR3 is built from 14 residues. The germline V gene has CDR1 LNHDA and CDR2 SQIVND (reference sequence). Trimming removed 10 bases at V and 7 bases at J, with 19 bases between.